This T cell receptor (beta chain) emerged from a study of identical twins. The table lists this clonotype with a few counts. Its cognate antigen is unknown. TCRdb re-called the 5' RACE reads with MiXCR, one entry per CDR3 protein. Of approximately 550,000 distinct CDR3 sequences listed, approximately 20% are singletons. Study results and limitations: Weaker excess twin sharing was seen among beta out-of-frame sequences. Possibly, invariant MAIT and iNKT cells partly confounded zero-insertion analyses. Twin-shared out-of-frame alpha sequences were enriched for low generation probability.

This CDR3 comprises 12 residues. Trimming removed 2 bases from V and 6 bases from J, with 7 bases in between. Germline V gives CDR1 MDHEN, CDR2 SYDVKM. This sample also belongs to another study, concerning yellow fever vaccine responses in identical twins.

V usage is TRBV28 and J usage is TRBJ1-2; D uncertain. Sequenced material: CD4+ T cells sorted from blood. This sequence originates from a woman in her late teens or twenties in good health. The CDR3 spells CASSLTNNGYTF. CDR3 in DNA: TGTGCCAGCAGTTTAACGAATAATGGCTACACCTTC.